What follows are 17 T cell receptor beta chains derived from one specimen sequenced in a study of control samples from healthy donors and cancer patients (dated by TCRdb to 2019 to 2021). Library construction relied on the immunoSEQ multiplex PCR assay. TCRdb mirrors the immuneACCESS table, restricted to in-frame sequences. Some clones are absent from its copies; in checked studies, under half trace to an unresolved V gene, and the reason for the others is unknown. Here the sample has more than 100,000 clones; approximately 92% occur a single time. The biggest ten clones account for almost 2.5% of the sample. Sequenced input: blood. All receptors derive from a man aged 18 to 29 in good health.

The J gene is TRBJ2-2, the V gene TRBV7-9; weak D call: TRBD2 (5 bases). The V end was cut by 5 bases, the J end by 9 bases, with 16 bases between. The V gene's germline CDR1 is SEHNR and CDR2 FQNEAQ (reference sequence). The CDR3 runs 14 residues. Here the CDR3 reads CASSHVDSRRELFF. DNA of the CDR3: TGTGCCAGCAGCCACGTGGACTCCCGCAGGGAGCTGTTTTTT.

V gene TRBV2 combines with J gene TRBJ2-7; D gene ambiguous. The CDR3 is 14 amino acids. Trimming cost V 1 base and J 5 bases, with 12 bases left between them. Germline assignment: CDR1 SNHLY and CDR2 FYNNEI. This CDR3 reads CASSEGPRLDEQYF. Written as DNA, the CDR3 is TGTGCCAGCAGTGAAGGTCCCCGCTTGGACGAGCAGTACTTC. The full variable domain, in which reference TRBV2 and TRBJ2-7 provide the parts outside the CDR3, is EPEVTQTPSHQVTQMGQEVILRCVPISNHLYFYWYRQILGQKVEFLVSFYNNEISEKSEIFDDQFSVERPDGSNFTLKIRSTKLEDSAMYFCASSEGPRLDEQYFGPGTRLTVT.

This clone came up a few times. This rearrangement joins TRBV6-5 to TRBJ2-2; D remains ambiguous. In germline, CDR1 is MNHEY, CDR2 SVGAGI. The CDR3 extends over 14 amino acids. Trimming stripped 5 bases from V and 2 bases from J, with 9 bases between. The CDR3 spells CASSTFLNTGELFF. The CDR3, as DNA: TGTGCCAGCAGTACGTTTCTTAACACCGGGGAGCTGTTTTTT.

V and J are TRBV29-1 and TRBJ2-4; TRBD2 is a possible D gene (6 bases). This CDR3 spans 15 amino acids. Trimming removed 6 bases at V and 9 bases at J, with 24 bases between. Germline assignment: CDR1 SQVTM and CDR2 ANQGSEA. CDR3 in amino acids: CSVPGTGMGGRIQYF. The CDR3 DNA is TGCAGCGTCCCCGGGACCGGCATGGGGGGTCGCATTCAGTACTTC.

CDR3 in amino acids: CASSPNAGARHEQYV. The CDR3, as DNA: TGTGCCAGCAGCCCCAATGCGGGGGCTCGGCACGAGCAGTACGTC. The rearrangement links TRBV3-1 (or the pseudogene TRBV3-2) to TRBJ2-7, with D perhaps matching TRBD2 (7 bases). Germline CDR1 LGHDT, CDR2 YNNKEL (reference sequence). V was clipped by 4 bases and J by 5 bases, with 18 bases between them. The CDR3 is made up of 15 amino acids.

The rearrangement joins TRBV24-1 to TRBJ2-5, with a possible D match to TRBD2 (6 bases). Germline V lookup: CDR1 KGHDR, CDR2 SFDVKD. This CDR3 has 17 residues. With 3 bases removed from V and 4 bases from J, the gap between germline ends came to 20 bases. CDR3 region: CATSDVRDSGRTETQYF. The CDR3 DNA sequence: TGTGCCACCAGTGATGTCCGGGACTCGGGCAGGACAGAGACCCAGTACTTC.

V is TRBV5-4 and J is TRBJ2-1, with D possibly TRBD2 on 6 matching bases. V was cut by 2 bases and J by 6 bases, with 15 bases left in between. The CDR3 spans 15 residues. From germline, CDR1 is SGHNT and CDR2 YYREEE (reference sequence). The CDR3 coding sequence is TGTGCCAGCAGCTTTGTTCCCGGGACTGCCAATGAGCAGTTCTTC. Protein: CASSFVPGTANEQFF.

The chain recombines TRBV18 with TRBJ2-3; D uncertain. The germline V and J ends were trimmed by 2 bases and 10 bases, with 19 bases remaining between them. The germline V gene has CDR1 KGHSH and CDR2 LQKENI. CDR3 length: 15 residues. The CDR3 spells CASSPNGNPPIAQYF. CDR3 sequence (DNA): TGTGCCAGCTCACCAAACGGAAACCCCCCCATCGCGCAGTATTTT.

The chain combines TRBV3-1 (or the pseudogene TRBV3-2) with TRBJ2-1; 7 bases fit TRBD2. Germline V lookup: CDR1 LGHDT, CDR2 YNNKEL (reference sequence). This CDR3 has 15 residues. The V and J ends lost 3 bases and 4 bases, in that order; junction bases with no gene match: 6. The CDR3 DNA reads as TGTGCCAGCAGCCACTCGGCGGGAGATTACAATGAGCAGTTCTTC. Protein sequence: CASSHSAGDYNEQFF.

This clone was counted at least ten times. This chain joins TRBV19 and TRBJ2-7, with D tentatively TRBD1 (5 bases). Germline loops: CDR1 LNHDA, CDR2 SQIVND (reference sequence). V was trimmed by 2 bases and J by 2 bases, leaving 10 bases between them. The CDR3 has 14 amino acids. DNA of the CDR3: TGTGCCAGTAGTATATACAGGTACCCCTACGAGCAGTACGTC. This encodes CASSIYRYPYEQYV.

The CDR3 region is CASGQGGFYEQYV. The CDR3 region has the DNA TGTGCCAGCGGCCAAGGGGGTTTCTACGAGCAGTACGTC. The chain carries TRBV2 and TRBJ2-7, with D tentatively TRBD1 (6 bases). Germline-derived CDR1 and CDR2 are SNHLY and FYNNEI. The CDR3 is made up of 13 amino acids. Trimming cost V 8 bases and J 3 bases, with 14 bases left between them.

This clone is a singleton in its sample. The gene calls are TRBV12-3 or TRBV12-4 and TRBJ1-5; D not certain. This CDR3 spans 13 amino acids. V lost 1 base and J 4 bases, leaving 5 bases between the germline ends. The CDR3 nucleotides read TGTGCCAGCAGTTTAGGAACGAATCAGCCCCAGCATTTT. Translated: CASSLGTNQPQHF.

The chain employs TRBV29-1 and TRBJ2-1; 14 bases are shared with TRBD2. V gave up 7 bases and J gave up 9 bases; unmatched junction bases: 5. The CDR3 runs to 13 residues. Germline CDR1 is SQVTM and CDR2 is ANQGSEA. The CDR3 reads CSAGTSGSSEQFF. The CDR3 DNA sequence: TGCAGCGCAGGGACTAGCGGGAGTAGTGAGCAGTTCTTC.

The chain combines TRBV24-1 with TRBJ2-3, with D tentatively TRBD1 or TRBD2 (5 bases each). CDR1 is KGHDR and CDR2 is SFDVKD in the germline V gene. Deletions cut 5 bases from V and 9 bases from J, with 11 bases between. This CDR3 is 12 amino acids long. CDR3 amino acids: CATSGGGGTQYF. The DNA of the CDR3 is TGTGCCACCAGTGGGGGTGGGGGAACGCAGTATTTT.

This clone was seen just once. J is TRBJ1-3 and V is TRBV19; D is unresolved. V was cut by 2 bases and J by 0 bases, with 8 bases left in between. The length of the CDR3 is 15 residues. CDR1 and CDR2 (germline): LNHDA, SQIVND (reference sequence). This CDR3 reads CASSIPQNSGNTIYF. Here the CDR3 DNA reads TGTGCCAGTAGTATACCACAAAACTCTGGAAACACCATATATTTT.

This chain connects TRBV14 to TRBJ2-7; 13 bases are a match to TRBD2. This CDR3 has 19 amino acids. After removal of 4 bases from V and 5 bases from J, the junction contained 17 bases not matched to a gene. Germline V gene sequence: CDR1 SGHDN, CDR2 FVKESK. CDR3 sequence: CASSRSLGLAGTPLHEQYF. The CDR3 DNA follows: TGTGCCAGCAGCCGCTCTCTGGGACTAGCGGGGACTCCCCTCCACGAGCAGTACTTC.

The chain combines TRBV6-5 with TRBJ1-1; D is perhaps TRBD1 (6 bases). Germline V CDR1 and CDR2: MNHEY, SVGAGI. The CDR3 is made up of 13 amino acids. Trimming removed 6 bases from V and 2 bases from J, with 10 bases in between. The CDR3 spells CASRRGGNTEAFF. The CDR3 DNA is TGTGCCAGCAGGAGAGGGGGAAACACTGAAGCTTTCTTT.